This TCR beta chain emerged from a study of TIL therapy for anti-PD-1-resistant metastatic lung cancer. Time point in this sample: pre-treatment sample, taken before nivolumab and TIL therapy. This was the immunoSEQ v3 assay. The repertoire was sequenced with immunoSEQ multiplex PCR; TCRdb's copy has only in-frame clones and lacks some. The sample lists roughly 60,000 clones; about nine tenths were seen once. The germline V and J ends were trimmed by 5 bases and 0 bases, with 14 bases remaining between them. CDR1 and CDR2 (germline): KGHSH, LQKENI. CDR3 length equals 15 residues. The V gene is TRBV18, the J gene TRBJ2-7; D not certain. Sequencing was performed on blood, taken at baseline. This TCR came from a person aged 25-85 years with non-small cell lung cancer. The CDR3 is CASSSSSFSSYEQYF. As DNA, the CDR3 is TGTGCCAGCTCATCATCGTCATTTAGCTCCTACGAGCAGTACTTC.